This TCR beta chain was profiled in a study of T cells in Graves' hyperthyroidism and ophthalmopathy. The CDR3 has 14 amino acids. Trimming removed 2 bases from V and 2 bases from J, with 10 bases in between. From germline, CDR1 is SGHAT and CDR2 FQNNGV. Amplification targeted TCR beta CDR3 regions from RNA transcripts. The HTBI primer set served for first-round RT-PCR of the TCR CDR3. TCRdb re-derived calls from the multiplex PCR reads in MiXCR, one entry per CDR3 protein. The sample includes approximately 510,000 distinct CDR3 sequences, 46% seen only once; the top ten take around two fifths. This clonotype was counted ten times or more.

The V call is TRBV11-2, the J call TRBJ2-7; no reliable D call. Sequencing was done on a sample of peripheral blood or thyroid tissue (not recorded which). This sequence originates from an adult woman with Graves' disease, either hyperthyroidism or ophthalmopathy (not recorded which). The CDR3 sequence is CASSLSDGPYEQYF. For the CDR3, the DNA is TGTGCCAGCAGCTTATCAGACGGACCCTACGAGCAGTACTTC.